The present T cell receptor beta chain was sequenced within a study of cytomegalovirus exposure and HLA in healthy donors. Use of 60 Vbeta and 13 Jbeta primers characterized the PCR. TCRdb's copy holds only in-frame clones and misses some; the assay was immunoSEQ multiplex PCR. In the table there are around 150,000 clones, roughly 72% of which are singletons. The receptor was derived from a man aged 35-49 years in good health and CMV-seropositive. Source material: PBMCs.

The CDR3 region is CASSFRGARNNEQFF. The CDR3 bases are TGTGCCAGCAGCTTCAGGGGGGCGCGAAACAATGAGCAGTTCTTC. The rearrangement joins TRBV7-6 to TRBJ2-1; tentatively, D is TRBD1 (7 bases). The germline gives CDR1 SGHVS, CDR2 FNYEAQ. V shed 3 bases and J shed 5 bases, with 14 bases lying between them. This CDR3 comprises 15 residues.